This T cell receptor (beta chain) is from a study of blood T cell repertoires in COVID-19. Study information: Specimens from acute and convalescent COVID-19 originated in the United States, Italy and Spain. T cells, B-cell-depleted T cells, or PBMCs supplied cDNA or gDNA.

This CDR3 spans 20 amino acids. V lost 1 base and J lost 3, with 28 bases in between. CDR1 and CDR2 from the germline V gene are MGHRA and YSYEKL. Original methodology: Amplification of reference gene primers provided the estimated nucleated cell counts. Produced via immunoSEQ multiplex PCR; TCRdb's table is partial and in-frame only. The DNA gave D and trimming, while V, J and clone size come from that table. This sample has under 150,000 clones, with approximately 83% found just once. This TCR came from a woman between 50 and 59 years old who had recovered from COVID-19. The chain has TRBV4-1 and TRBJ2-7, with D possibly being TRBD1 (5 bases). The sequencing sample was made of peripheral blood. CDR3 sequence (DNA): TGCGCCAGCAGCCAAGTAATAGATACCAGTGTGGGGCTAGTACACTACGAGCAGTACTTC. It translates to CASSQVIDTSVGLVHYEQYF.